This T cell receptor beta chain originates from a study of blood T cell repertoires in COVID-19. Across the study: COVID-19 samples, acute and convalescent, were from the United States, Italy and Spain. T cells, B-cell-depleted T cells, or PBMCs provided the cDNA or gDNA that served as material.

In regard to this clone: The DNA is omitted, as the CDR3 cannot be located on it reliably, and the CDR3 follows TCRdb's listing.

Original methodology: Reference gene primer amplification gave estimated nucleated cell counts. Here immunoSEQ multiplex PCR was the method, and the copy in TCRdb shows in-frame clones only, minus some. D and trimming come from the DNA, and the V and J calls and clone size come from that table. Of 250,000 or so clones in the sample, around 86% were seen once. CDR1 is GTSNPN and CDR2 is SVGIG in the germline V gene (reference sequence). The CDR3 adds up to 12 amino acids, both ends counted. This TCR was recovered from a woman in her thirties or forties who had recovered from COVID-19. The chain couples TRBV30 to TRBJ2-5; TRBD1, as called in the table, went unchecked against the DNA. The specimen was peripheral blood. CDR3 sequence reads: CAWSVGQGIRYF.